The 23 T cell receptor beta chains given below trace back to one sample, sequenced in a study of T cells in Graves' hyperthyroidism and ophthalmopathy. Amplified regions were TCR beta CDR3 sequences from RNA transcripts. With the HTBI primer set, the TCR CDR3 went through a first round of RT-PCR. MiXCR was run by TCRdb on the multiplex PCR reads, yielding one entry per CDR3 protein. Of hundreds of thousands of distinct CDR3 sequences in the sample, approximately 15% were seen once. Material: blood. The origin of the receptors is a woman aged 55-69 years with Graves' ophthalmopathy.

Ten or more counts support this clonotype. The J gene is TRBJ1-2, the V gene TRBV5-1; 8 bases agree with TRBD1. Germline lookup yields CDR1 SGHRS and CDR2 YFSETQ. With 0 bases clipped from V and 6 bases from J, the junction kept 1 base outside the gene matches. This CDR3 has 13 residues. The CDR3 loop reads CASSLEGQDGYTF. The CDR3 DNA reads as TGCGCCAGCAGCTTGGAGGGACAGGATGGCTACACCTTC. Variable domain in full (rest from reference TRBV5-1 and TRBJ1-2): KAGVTQTPRYLIKTRGQQVTLSCSPISGHRSVSWYQQTPGQGLQFLFEYFSETQRNKGNFPGRFSGRQFSNSRSEMNVSTLELGDSALYLCASSLEGQDGYTFGSGTRLTVV.

In this sample, this clonotype turned up many times. V and J are TRBV6-2 or TRBV6-3 and TRBJ1-2; D is undetermined. Trimming took 5 bases from V and 4 from J, leaving 14 bases between them. Germline CDR1 is MNHEY and CDR2 is SVGEGT. CDR3 size: 14 residues. The CDR3 sequence: CASSHDPPTYGYTF. The CDR3, as DNA: TGTGCCAGCAGTCATGACCCACCTACCTATGGCTACACCTTC.

This clonotype was picked up many times. The V gene is TRBV12-3 or TRBV12-4, the J gene TRBJ1-5; weak D call: TRBD1 (5 bases). V dropped 7 bases and J dropped 0 bases, with 16 bases sitting between them. The CDR3 covers 16 residues. CDR3 in amino acids: CASKQTGGGSNQPQHF. In nucleotides, the CDR3 is TGTGCCAGCAAACAGACCGGGGGGGGTAGCAATCAGCCCCAGCATTTT.

In this sample, this clonotype turned up many times. The chain uses TRBV20-1 and TRBJ1-4, with a tentative D call TRBD1 (5 bases). Germline CDR1 reads DFQATT; CDR2 reads SNEGSKA (reference sequence). The CDR3 is made up of 13 amino acids. Trimming took off 3 bases at V and 7 bases at J, with 12 bases between the two ends. CDR3 protein: CSASLQVGEKLFF. CDR3 in DNA: TGCAGTGCTAGTCTACAGGTCGGTGAAAAACTGTTTTTT.

This clonotype was found a few times. The chain links TRBV6-5 to TRBJ1-3; D might be TRBD1 (6 bases). CDR3 size: 18 residues. CDR1 and CDR2 from the germline V gene are MNHEY and SVGAGI. V lost 0 bases to trimming and J lost 0 bases, with 15 bases between them. In DNA form, the CDR3 reads TGTGCCAGCAGTTACTCGAGGCCAGGGGTTAGCTCTGGAAACACCATATATTTT. It specifies CASSYSRPGVSSGNTIYF.

The chain recombines TRBV15 with TRBJ2-3; D gene unclear. The germline CDR1 and CDR2 sequences are LNHNV and YYDKDF (reference sequence). The V end lost 0 bases, the J end lost 0 bases, and 10 bases lay between the germline ends. This CDR3 is 16 amino acids long. CDR3 sequence: CATSRDMEWSTDTQYF. The CDR3 DNA sequence: TGTGCCACCAGCAGAGATATGGAGTGGAGCACAGATACGCAGTATTTT.

This clonotype was detected a few times. CDR3: CASRSPQGFYGYTF. CDR3 sequence (DNA): TGCGCCAGCAGGAGTCCCCAGGGCTTCTATGGCTACACCTTC. The chain combines TRBV10-2 with TRBJ1-2, with D possibly matching TRBD1 (5 bases). The V end lost 6 bases, the J end lost 4 bases, and 15 bases lay between the germline ends. This CDR3 contains 14 residues. Germline lookup yields CDR1 WSHSY and CDR2 SAAADI.

This clonotype has ten or more counts. The rearrangement joins TRBV7-2 to TRBJ2-7, with 8 bases matching TRBD2. Looked up from germline, CDR1 is SGHTA and CDR2 is FQGNSA. The J segment lost 5 bases and the V segment lost 1 base, leaving 13 bases of the junction unmatched. This CDR3 is built from 17 residues. CDR3 in amino acids: CASSLGGSGTLRNEQYF. In nucleotides, the CDR3 is TGTGCCAGCAGCTTAGGGGGTAGCGGGACCTTGCGGAACGAGCAGTACTTC. The whole variable domain, remainder taken from reference TRBV7-2 and TRBJ2-7, is GAGVSQSPSNKVTEKGKDVELRCDPISGHTALYWYRQSLGQGLEFLIYFQGNSAPDKSGLPSDRFSAERTGGSVSTLTIQRTQQEDSAVYLCASSLGGSGTLRNEQYFGPGTRLTVT.

The chain uses TRBV28 and TRBJ1-6; no clear D gene. In germline, CDR1 is MDHEN, CDR2 SYDVKM. This CDR3 region has 12 residues. Between the trimmed V and J ends, which lost 1 base and 9 bases, there was a span of 4 bases. This chain's CDR3 is CASSLSTSPLHF. In DNA form, the CDR3 reads TGTGCCAGCAGTTTATCGACTTCACCCCTCCACTTT.

This clonotype was seen a few times. The chain combines TRBV6-2 or TRBV6-3 with TRBJ2-3; D is tentatively TRBD1 or TRBD2 (5 bases each). Per the germline V gene, CDR1 is MNHEY and CDR2 is SVGEGT. The CDR3 is made up of 13 amino acids. V gave up 6 bases and J gave up 3 bases, with 10 bases separating them. DNA of the CDR3: TGTGCCAGCAGGAGGGACCAGACAGATACGCAGTATTTT. Amino acids: CASRRDQTDTQYF.

Comments on this clonotype: A much larger clone lies one base from this, so it may be a read error. CDR3 loop: CASSLRLNPTGINEKLLF. In DNA, the CDR3 is TGTGCCAGCAGTCTCCGACTCAACCCCACGGGGATTAATGAAAAACTGCTTTTT. The V call is TRBV27, the J call TRBJ1-4; D uncertain. CDR1 MNHEY and CDR2 SMNVEV come from the germline V gene (reference sequence). The CDR3 loop spans 18 amino acids.

This clonotype was detected a few times. This chain joins TRBV29-1 and TRBJ1-3, with D possibly being TRBD1 (6 bases). V was cut by 7 bases and J by 4 bases, with 11 bases left in between. The germline V gene encodes CDR1 SQVTM and CDR2 ANQGSEA. This CDR3 spans 12 amino acids. DNA for the CDR3: TGCAGCGGCACAGGGCTGGGAAACACCATATATTTT. This sequence encodes CSGTGLGNTIYF.

The chain recombines TRBV20-1 with TRBJ2-7; D is undetermined. Germline CDR1 and CDR2: DFQATT and SNEGSKA (reference sequence). The V end was cut by 5 bases, the J end by 2 bases, with 16 bases between. The CDR3 totals 14 residues. The CDR3 region is CSAFPNGRTYEQYF. As DNA, the CDR3 is TGCAGTGCTTTCCCTAACGGGCGGACCTACGAGCAGTACTTC.

This clonotype was counted at least ten times. This chain links TRBV28 with TRBJ1-3; tentatively, D is TRBD1 (5 bases). V was cut by 6 bases and J by 0 bases, with 15 bases left in between. In germline, CDR1 is MDHEN, CDR2 SYDVKM. CDR3 length: 16 residues. CDR3 region: CASRRRGRDSGNTIYF. CDR3 DNA sequence: TGTGCCAGCAGAAGAAGGGGCCGGGACTCTGGAAACACCATATATTTT. The whole variable domain, filled in from reference TRBV28 and TRBJ1-3, reads DVKVTQSSRYLVKRTGEKVFLECVQDMDHENMFWYRQDPGLGLRLIYFSYDVKMKEKGDIPEGYSVSREKKERFSLILESASTNQTSMYLCASRRRGRDSGNTIYFGEGSWLTVV.

This clonotype was seen at least ten times. The rearrangement uses TRBV7-9 and TRBJ2-7, with TRBD1 matching 12 bases. V lost 5 bases, J lost 6 bases, and 8 bases stayed unmatched. CDR3 length: 15 amino acids. From germline, CDR1 is SEHNR and CDR2 FQNEAQ (reference sequence). This CDR3 is CASSPGGTGGSEQYF. In DNA, the CDR3 is TGTGCCAGCAGCCCCGGGGGGACAGGGGGCTCCGAGCAGTACTTC.

The rearrangement uses TRBV19 and TRBJ2-5; tentatively, D is TRBD1 or TRBD2 (7 bases each). This CDR3 contains 14 residues. Per germline, CDR1 LNHDA and CDR2 SQIVND (reference sequence). The V and J ends lost 7 bases and 2 bases respectively, with 14 bases between them. The CDR3 reads CASKNQGGQETQYF. In DNA, the CDR3 is TGTGCCAGTAAAAACCAGGGGGGGCAAGAGACCCAGTACTTC. The variable domain in full, with the rest retrieved from reference TRBV19 and TRBJ2-5, is DGGITQSPKYLFRKEGQNVTLSCEQNLNHDAMYWYRQDPGQGLRLIYYSQIVNDFQKGDIAEGYSVSREKKESFPLTVTSAQKNPTAFYLCASKNQGGQETQYFGPGTRLLVL.

This clonotype appeared a few times. The chain joins TRBV7-9 to TRBJ2-2, with a weak D call TRBD2 (7 bases). Germline CDR1 and CDR2: SEHNR and FQNEAQ (reference sequence). The V gene lost 5 bases and the J gene lost 6 bases, with 16 bases spanning the gap. The CDR3 is made up of 15 amino acids. The CDR3 spells CASSLRAGAAGELFF. The CDR3, as DNA: TGTGCCAGCAGCCTTCGCGCGGGGGCGGCCGGGGAGCTGTTTTTT.

In regard to this clonotype: Relative to the germline gene, one junction end is altered; a read error may explain this. The chain joins TRBV30 to TRBJ2-1, with unresolved D. Per germline, CDR1 GTSNPN and CDR2 SVGIG (reference sequence). The length of the CDR3 is 13 residues. The DNA for the CDR3 is TGTGCCCGGAGCGACGATTCCTACAATGAGCAGTTCTTC. It translates to CARSDDSYNEQFF.

This clonotype has ten or more counts. The CDR3 protein is CASSYSPAGSTDTQYF. The CDR3 region has the DNA TGTGCCAGCAGTTACTCGCCGGCAGGGAGCACAGATACGCAGTATTTT. V gene TRBV6-5 combines with J gene TRBJ2-3, with D tentatively TRBD1 (5 bases). Germline V gene lookup returns CDR1 MNHEY and CDR2 SVGAGI. The CDR3 runs to 16 residues. The V end was cut by 0 bases, the J end by 0 bases, with 10 bases between.

This clonotype appeared many times. V and J are TRBV5-1 and TRBJ2-3; D gene ambiguous. V was cut by 0 bases and J by 3 bases, with 5 bases left in between. Germline CDR1 reads SGHRS; CDR2 reads YFSETQ. The CDR3 totals 13 residues. The CDR3 here is CASSLDPTDTQYF. The CDR3 region has the DNA TGCGCCAGCAGCTTGGACCCGACAGATACGCAGTATTTT.

V and J are TRBV29-1 and TRBJ2-3; 9 bases map to TRBD1. Germline V gene data show CDR1 as SQVTM and CDR2 as ANQGSEA. The junction had 10 bases not matched to a gene; V was cut back by 7 bases and J by 2 bases. CDR3 size: 15 residues. The CDR3 region has the DNA TGCAGCGGGGGGACAGGGCGGGGTGACACAGATACGCAGTATTTT. Translating gives CSGGTGRGDTDTQYF.

This clonotype was counted a few times. The chain joins TRBV9 to TRBJ2-7; 11 bases are a match to TRBD2. The CDR3 totals 15 residues. CDR1 SGDLS and CDR2 YYNGEE come from the germline V gene. Losses at the gene ends were 3 bases for V and 4 bases for J; bases not matched to a gene: 6. CDR3 nucleotide sequence: TGTGCCAGCAGCGCTACTAGCGGGAGTGGTTACGAGCAGTACTTC. Amino acid sequence: CASSATSGSGYEQYF.

This clonotype was seen ten or more times. This chain links TRBV6-1 with TRBJ2-7; TRBD1 or TRBD2 may be the D gene (5 bases each). The V end was cut by 6 bases, the J end by 0 bases, with 12 bases between. The CDR3 extends over 14 amino acids. The V gene's germline CDR1 is MNHNS and CDR2 SASEGT. CDR3 nucleotides: TGTGCCAGCAGAGGGACCGCGAGCTCCTACGAGCAGTACTTC. This translates into CASRGTASSYEQYF.